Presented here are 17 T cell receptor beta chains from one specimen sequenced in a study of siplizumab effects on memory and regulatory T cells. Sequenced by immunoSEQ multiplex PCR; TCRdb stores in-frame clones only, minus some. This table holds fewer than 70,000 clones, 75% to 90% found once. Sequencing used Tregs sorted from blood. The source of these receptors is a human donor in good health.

The CDR3 DNA reads as TGTGCCAGCAGTTTATTCAGGACAGGGGGAAATAGCAATCAGCCCCAGCATTTT. Its protein is CASSLFRTGGNSNQPQHF. The J gene is TRBJ1-5, the V gene TRBV28, with 10 bases aligning to TRBD1. CDR1 is MDHEN, CDR2 SYDVKM, per germline. Losses at the gene ends were 1 base for V and 0 bases for J; bases not matched to a gene: 6. The CDR3 is 18 residues long.

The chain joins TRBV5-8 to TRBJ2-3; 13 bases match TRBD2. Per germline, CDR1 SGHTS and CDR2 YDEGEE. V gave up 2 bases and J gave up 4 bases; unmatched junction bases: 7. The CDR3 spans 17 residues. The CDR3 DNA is TGTGCCAGCAGCTTTAGGACTAGCGGGAGACGGGCAGATACGCAGTATTTT. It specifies CASSFRTSGRRADTQYF.

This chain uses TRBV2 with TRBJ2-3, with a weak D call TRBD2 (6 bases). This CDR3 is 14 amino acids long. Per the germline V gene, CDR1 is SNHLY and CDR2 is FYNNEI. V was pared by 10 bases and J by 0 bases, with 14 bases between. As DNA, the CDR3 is TGTGCCACCCCGACGGCGGGAAGCACAGATACGCAGTATTTT. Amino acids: CATPTAGSTDTQYF.

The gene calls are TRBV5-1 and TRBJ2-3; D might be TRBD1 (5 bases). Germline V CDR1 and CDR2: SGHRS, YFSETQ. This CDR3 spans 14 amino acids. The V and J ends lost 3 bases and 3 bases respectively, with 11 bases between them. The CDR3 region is CASSSDPGTDTQYF. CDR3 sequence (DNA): TGCGCCAGCAGCTCAGACCCAGGGACAGATACGCAGTATTTT.

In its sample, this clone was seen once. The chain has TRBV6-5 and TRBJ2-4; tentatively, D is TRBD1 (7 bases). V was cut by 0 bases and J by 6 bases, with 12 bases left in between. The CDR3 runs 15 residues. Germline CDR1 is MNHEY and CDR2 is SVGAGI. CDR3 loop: CASSYSRQGGNIQYF. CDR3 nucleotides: TGTGCCAGCAGTTACTCGAGGCAGGGGGGAAACATTCAGTACTTC.

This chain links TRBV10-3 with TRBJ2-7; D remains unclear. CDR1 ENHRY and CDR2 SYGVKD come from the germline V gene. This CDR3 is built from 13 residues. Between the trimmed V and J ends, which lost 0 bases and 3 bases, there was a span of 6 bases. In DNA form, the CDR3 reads TGTGCCATCAGTGAGTCGGGCCTCTACGAGCAGTACTTC. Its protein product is CAISESGLYEQYF.

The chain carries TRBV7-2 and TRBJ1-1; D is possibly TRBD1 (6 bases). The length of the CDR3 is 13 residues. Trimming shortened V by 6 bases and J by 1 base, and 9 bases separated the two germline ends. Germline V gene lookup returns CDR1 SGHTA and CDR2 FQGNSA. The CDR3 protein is CASSQGKNTEAFF. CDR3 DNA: TGTGCCAGCAGTCAGGGGAAGAACACTGAAGCTTTCTTT.

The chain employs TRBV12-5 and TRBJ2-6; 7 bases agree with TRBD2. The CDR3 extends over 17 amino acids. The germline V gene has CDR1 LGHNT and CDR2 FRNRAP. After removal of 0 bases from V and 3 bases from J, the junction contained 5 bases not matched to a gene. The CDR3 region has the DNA TGTGCTAGTGGTTTGGTAAGGGGAGGGGTTGGGGCCAACGTCCTGACTTTC. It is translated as CASGLVRGGVGANVLTF.

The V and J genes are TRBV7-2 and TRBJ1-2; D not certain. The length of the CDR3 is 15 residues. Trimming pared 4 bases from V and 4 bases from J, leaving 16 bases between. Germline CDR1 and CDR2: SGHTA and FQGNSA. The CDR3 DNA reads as TGTGCCAGCAGCTCCGGGCCCCTCGGCGGCTATGGCTACACCTTC. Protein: CASSSGPLGGYGYTF.

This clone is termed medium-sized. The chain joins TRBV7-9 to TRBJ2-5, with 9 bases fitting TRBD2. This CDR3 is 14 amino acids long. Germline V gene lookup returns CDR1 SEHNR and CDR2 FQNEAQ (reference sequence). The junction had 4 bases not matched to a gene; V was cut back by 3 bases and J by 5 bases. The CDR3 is CASSFLAGWETQYF. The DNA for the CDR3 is TGTGCCAGCAGCTTTCTAGCGGGATGGGAGACCCAGTACTTC. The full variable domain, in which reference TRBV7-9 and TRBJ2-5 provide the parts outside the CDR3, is DTGVSQNPRHKITKRGQNVTFRCDPISEHNRLYWYRQTLGQGPEFLTYFQNEAQLEKSRLLSDRFSAERPKGSFSTLEIQRTEQGDSAMYLCASSFLAGWETQYFGPGTRLLVL.

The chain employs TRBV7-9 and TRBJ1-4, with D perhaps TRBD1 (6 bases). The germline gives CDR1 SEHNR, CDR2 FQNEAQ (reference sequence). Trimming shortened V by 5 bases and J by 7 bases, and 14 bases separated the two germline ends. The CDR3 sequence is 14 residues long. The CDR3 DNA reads TGTGCCAGCAGCCTTACAGGGTTGGCTGAAAAACTGTTTTTT. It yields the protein CASSLTGLAEKLFF. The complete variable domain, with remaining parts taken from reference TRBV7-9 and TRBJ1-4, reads DTGVSQNPRHKITKRGQNVTFRCDPISEHNRLYWYRQTLGQGPEFLTYFQNEAQLEKSRLLSDRFSAERPKGSFSTLEIQRTEQGDSAMYLCASSLTGLAEKLFFGSGTQLSVL.

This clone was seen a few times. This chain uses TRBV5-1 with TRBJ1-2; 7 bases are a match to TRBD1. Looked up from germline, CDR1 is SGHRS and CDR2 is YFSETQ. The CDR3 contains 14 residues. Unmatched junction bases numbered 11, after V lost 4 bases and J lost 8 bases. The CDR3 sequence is CASSQADRVRGYTF. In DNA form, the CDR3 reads TGCGCCAGCAGCCAGGCTGACAGGGTTAGAGGCTACACCTTC.

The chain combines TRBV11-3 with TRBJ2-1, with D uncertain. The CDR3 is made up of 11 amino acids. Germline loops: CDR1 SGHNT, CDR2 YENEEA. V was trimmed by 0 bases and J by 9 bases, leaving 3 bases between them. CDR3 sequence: CASSLDSEQFF. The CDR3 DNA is TGTGCCAGCAGCTTAGACTCTGAGCAGTTCTTC.

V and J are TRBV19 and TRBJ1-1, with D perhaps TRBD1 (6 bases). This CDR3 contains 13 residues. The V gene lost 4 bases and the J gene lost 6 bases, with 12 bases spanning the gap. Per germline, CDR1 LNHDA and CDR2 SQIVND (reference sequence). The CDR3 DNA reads TGTGCCAGTAGTAAGGTGACAGGATCTGAAGCTTTCTTT. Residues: CASSKVTGSEAFF.

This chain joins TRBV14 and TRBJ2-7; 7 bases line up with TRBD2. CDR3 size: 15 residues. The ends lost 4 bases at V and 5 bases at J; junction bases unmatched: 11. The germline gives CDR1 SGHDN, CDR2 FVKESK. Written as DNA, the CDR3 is TGTGCCAGCAGCCGGCGAGGCGGGAGAAACAACGAGCAGTACTTC. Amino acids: CASSRRGGRNNEQYF.

The DNA for the CDR3 is TGTGCCAGTAAGGGCACATCTAGCACAGATACGCAGTATTTT. It specifies CASKGTSSTDTQYF. V is TRBV19 and J is TRBJ2-3; unclear D gene. Deletions cut 7 bases from V and 0 bases from J, with 11 bases between. CDR3 length: 14 residues. Germline CDR1 and CDR2: LNHDA and SQIVND (reference sequence).

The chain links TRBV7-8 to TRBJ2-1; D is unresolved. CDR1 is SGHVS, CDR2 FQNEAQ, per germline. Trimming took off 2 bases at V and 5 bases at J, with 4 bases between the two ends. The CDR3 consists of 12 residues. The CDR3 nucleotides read TGTGCCAGCAGCTTATTGGACAATGAGCAGTTCTTC. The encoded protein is CASSLLDNEQFF. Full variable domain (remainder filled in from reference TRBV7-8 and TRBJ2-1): GAGVSQSPRYKVAKRGQDVALRCDPISGHVSLFWYQQALGQGPEFLTYFQNEAQLDKSGLPSDRFFAERPEGSVSTLKIQRTQQEDSAVYLCASSLLDNEQFFGPGTRLTVL.